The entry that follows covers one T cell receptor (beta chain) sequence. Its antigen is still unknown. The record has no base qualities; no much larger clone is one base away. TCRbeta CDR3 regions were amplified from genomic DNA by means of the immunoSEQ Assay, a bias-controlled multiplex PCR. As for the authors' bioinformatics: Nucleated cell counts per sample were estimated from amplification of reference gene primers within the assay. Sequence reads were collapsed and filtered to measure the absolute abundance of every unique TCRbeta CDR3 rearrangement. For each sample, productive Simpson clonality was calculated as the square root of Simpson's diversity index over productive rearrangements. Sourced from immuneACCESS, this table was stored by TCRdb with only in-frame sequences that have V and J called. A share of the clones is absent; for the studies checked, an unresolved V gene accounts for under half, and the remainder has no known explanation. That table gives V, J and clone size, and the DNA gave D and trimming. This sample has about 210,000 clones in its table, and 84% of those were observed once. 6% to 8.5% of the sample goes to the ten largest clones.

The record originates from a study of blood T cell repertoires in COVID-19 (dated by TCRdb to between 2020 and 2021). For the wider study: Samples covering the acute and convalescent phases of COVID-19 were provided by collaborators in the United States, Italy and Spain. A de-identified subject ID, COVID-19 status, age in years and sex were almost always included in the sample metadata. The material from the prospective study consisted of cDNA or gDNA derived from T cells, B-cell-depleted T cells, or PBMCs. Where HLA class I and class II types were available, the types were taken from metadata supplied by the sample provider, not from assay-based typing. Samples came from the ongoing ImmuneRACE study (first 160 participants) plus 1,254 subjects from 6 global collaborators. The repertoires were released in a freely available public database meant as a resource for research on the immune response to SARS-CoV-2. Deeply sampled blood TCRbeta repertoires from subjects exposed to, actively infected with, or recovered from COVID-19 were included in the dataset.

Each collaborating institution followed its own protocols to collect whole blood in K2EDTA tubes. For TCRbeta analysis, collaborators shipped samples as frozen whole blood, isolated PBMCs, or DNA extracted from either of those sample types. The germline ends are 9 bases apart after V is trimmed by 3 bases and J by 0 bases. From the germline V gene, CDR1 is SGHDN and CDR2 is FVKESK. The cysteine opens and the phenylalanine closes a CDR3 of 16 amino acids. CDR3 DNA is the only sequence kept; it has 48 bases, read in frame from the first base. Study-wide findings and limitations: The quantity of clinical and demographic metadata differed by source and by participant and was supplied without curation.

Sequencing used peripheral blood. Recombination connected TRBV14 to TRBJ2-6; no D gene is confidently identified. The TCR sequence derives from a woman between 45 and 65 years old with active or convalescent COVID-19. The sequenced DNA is TGTGCCAGCAGCCAGAGAACAGTCTCTGGGGCCAACGTCCTGACTTTC. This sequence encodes CASSQRTVSGANVLTF.